This T cell receptor beta chain was identified during a study of cytomegalovirus exposure and HLA in healthy donors. Notes on the study in general: TCR beta sequences reportedly predicted most subjects' HLA-A and HLA-B alleles accurately. By a later analysis, the bulk of CMV-associated TCR beta chains appeared HLA-restricted. Using the classifier, cytomegalovirus status was reportedly diagnosed with high specificity and sensitivity.

Healthy bone marrow donors formed the donor group. The PCR made use of 60 Vbeta and 13 Jbeta primers. Profiled with immunoSEQ multiplex PCR; TCRdb holds only in-frame clones, not every one. The table records about 180,000 clones, over 70% of them present only once. The germline gives CDR1 SEHNR, CDR2 FQNEAQ (reference sequence). Trimming removed 1 base from V and 3 bases from J, with 7 bases in between. CDR3 size: 14 residues. This clone was counted between two and nine times. The antigen remains undetermined. The sample comprised PBMCs. The genes are TRBV7-9 and TRBJ1-5, with D unclear. This receptor was obtained from a woman in her sixties or seventies in good health and CMV-seropositive. CDR3 in amino acids: CASSLGQVNQPQHF. The CDR3 DNA is TGTGCCAGCAGCTTAGGGCAGGTCAATCAGCCCCAGCATTTT.